The rows below give T cell receptor beta chains drawn from one sample of a study of T-cell memory formation after mild COVID-19. TCRdb processed the 5' RACE reads anew with MiXCR; each CDR3 protein has one entry. This table has approximately 400,000 distinct CDR3 sequences, approximately 24% appearing once. The source material was PBMCs or a T cell subset sorted from them (not recorded which). These receptors were collected from an adult woman who had mild COVID-19 (a few samples of this study predate the infection). Cell type and time point are not known. The CDR3 runs from the conserved cysteine through the conserved F or W.

cdr3_aa v_call
CASSPGTETEQYF TRBV9
CASSYSKVRATYEQYF TRBV6-2/TRBV6-3
CASSPPQAGVADTQYF TRBV12-3/TRBV12-4
CASSQGEGGYEQYF TRBV3-1
CASSPPRLAGRSYEQYF TRBV6-5
CASRGTGITEAFF TRBV5-1
CASRAPGGQGFTEAFF TRBV27
CASGAGSSFHEQYF TRBV3-1
CASTNPTTYEQYF TRBV2
CASVIKTGSNYEQYF TRBV25-1
CAISRGDTGELFF TRBV10-3
CASASGGRGQLIQYF TRBV5-1
CASSRGTGRTDTQYF TRBV12-3/TRBV12-4
CASSQAWGVTQYF TRBV4-1
CSARTSGRAYEQYF TRBV20-1
CSVRGSYYNEQFF TRBV20-1
CSVGILVAERLGDEQFF TRBV29-1
CSAGHDTEAFF TRBV29-1
CASSEGSPLHF TRBV19
CSAINRELSYGYTF TRBV20-1
CASSPWTGIGGGYTF TRBV5-1
CASSPGTARVRETQYF TRBV4-3
CAISDSPNQPQHF TRBV10-3
CASAPGLLIQETQYF TRBV27
CASSHPVRPNYGYTF TRBV4-1
CASSATIGTVNNSPLHF TRBV7-2
CASSQGQGRNQPQHF TRBV7-2
CASSFNRASYAEAFF TRBV5-1
CASSYTLVVNEQFF TRBV6-2/TRBV6-3
CASSAGSRQPQHF TRBV12-3/TRBV12-4
CASSQDSQYEQYF TRBV3-1
CATGQPTGTSTGELFF TRBV24-1
CATSEGIASYEQYF TRBV24-1
CASSYSIKRVRGAKNIQYF TRBV6-2/TRBV6-3
CSARRYAGTTVSNEQFF TRBV20-1
CASSDSWPPSQGGYTF TRBV6-4
CASSLGGLLETQYF TRBV5-6
CATSDSTGPYEQYF TRBV24-1
CASSSNSGANVLTF TRBV5-1
CASSPRTGGDSETQYF TRBV19
CSASPGWTSYEQYF TRBV20-1
CASSFRTGGEAFF TRBV5-1
CAWSAQLQETQYF TRBV30
CSARGEGRSGVRGGYTF TRBV20-1
CATSDFPTVSSYNEQFF TRBV24-1
CASSQDQASGTYEQYF TRBV4-2
CSARAAGTEMRNEQFF TRBV20-1
CSVEGQLNTEAFF TRBV29-1
CSARDTGAVNQPQHF TRBV20-1
CASTRPGGVITSTDTQYF TRBV7-9
CAISESLTAYEQYF TRBV10-3
CASSLDSSTEAFF TRBV5-1
CASSLRDREYTGELFF TRBV7-6
CASGITEAFF TRBV7-9
CSVEGQGMEEQYF TRBV29-1
CASSPLGDFSTDTQYF TRBV3-1
CASSQGHSYGYTF TRBV4-1
CSAREMVPGTSRQPQHF TRBV20-1